This is a list of T cell receptor beta chains from one sample in a study of blood T cells in healthy people across ages. Using its own MiXCR run on the 5' RACE reads, TCRdb lists one record per CDR3 protein. The data show approximately 810,000 distinct CDR3 sequences, around 28% seen once. The specimen was blood. The receptors shown here come from a woman at least 80 years old in good health. The CDR3 runs from the conserved cysteine through the conserved F or W. D genes are given only for firm matches. Size values are once, few and many counts, or a class for expanded clones, and some rows have none.

d_gene: TRBD1
j_gene: TRBJ2-3
abundance: NA
v_gene: TRBV12-3/TRBV12-4
len: 16
CDR3aa: CASSPPDRRTADTQYF

d_gene: NA
j_gene: TRBJ2-1
abundance: many
v_gene: TRBV6-1
len: 16
CDR3aa: CASSDSASSSYNEQFF

d_gene: NA
j_gene: TRBJ2-3
abundance: few
v_gene: TRBV5-1
len: 12
CDR3aa: CASRAGYDTQYF

d_gene: TRBD1
j_gene: TRBJ1-4
abundance: few
v_gene: TRBV20-1
len: 15
CDR3aa: CSARGPGQAPRKLFF

d_gene: TRBD2
j_gene: TRBJ2-1
abundance: NA
v_gene: TRBV11-2
len: 16
CDR3aa: CASSLGGRRPADEQFF

d_gene: NA
j_gene: TRBJ2-1
abundance: once
v_gene: TRBV4-3
len: 13
CDR3aa: CASSQELEYEQFF

d_gene: NA
j_gene: TRBJ2-3
abundance: many
v_gene: TRBV10-2
len: 14
CDR3aa: CASSGTSFTDTQYF

d_gene: NA
j_gene: TRBJ1-6
abundance: few
v_gene: TRBV3-1
len: 12
CDR3aa: CASSLRDTPLHF

d_gene: TRBD1
j_gene: TRBJ2-4
abundance: many
v_gene: TRBV7-9
len: 17
CDR3aa: CASSDQPGTVAKNIQYF

d_gene: NA
j_gene: TRBJ2-7
abundance: NA
v_gene: TRBV7-2
len: 17
CDR3aa: CASSSATEYFSYNEQYF

d_gene: TRBD2
j_gene: TRBJ2-1
abundance: many
v_gene: TRBV5-1
len: 15
CDR3aa: CASSPTSGGAAEQFF

d_gene: TRBD2
j_gene: TRBJ2-7
abundance: many
v_gene: TRBV15
len: 18
CDR3aa: CATSSSTTPGLAAYEQYF

d_gene: NA
j_gene: TRBJ2-5
abundance: many
v_gene: TRBV9
len: 13
CDR3aa: CASSEGGQETQYF

d_gene: TRBD2
j_gene: TRBJ2-7
abundance: NA
v_gene: TRBV11-3
len: 14
CDR3aa: CASWLAGGPNEQYF

d_gene: NA
j_gene: NA
abundance: NA
v_gene: TRBV12-3/TRBV12-4
len: 14
CDR3aa: CASSLSLPRDEQYF

d_gene: NA
j_gene: TRBJ2-1
abundance: NA
v_gene: TRBV20-1
len: 13
CDR3aa: CSATREGIYEQFF

d_gene: TRBD1
j_gene: TRBJ1-2
abundance: NA
v_gene: TRBV18
len: 13
CDR3aa: CASSRQGSNGYTF

d_gene: TRBD1
j_gene: TRBJ1-2
abundance: many
v_gene: TRBV5-1
len: 16
CDR3aa: CASSVDPGQGADGYTF

d_gene: TRBD1
j_gene: TRBJ2-1
abundance: many
v_gene: TRBV4-3
len: 16
CDR3aa: CASSQEGTGTYNEQFF

d_gene: NA
j_gene: TRBJ2-5
abundance: NA
v_gene: TRBV29-1
len: 14
CDR3aa: CSVEAPADQETQYF

d_gene: NA
j_gene: TRBJ1-1
abundance: NA
v_gene: TRBV12-3/TRBV12-4
len: 14
CDR3aa: CAGSLDGGGTKAFF

d_gene: TRBD1
j_gene: TRBJ1-2
abundance: NA
v_gene: TRBV28
len: 18
CDR3aa: CASSSQGQGRGLGYGYTF

d_gene: TRBD1
j_gene: TRBJ1-2
abundance: few
v_gene: TRBV5-1
len: 15
CDR3aa: CASSLVGQGAEGYTF

d_gene: NA
j_gene: TRBJ2-5
abundance: many
v_gene: TRBV5-6
len: 15
CDR3aa: CASSSLRLGMETQYF

d_gene: TRBD1
j_gene: TRBJ1-2
abundance: NA
v_gene: TRBV10-3
len: 15
CDR3aa: CAISSGQGGNYGYTF

d_gene: NA
j_gene: TRBJ2-1
abundance: many
v_gene: TRBV21-1
len: 16
CDR3aa: CASNPIGQGGGNEQFF

d_gene: NA
j_gene: TRBJ1-1
abundance: few
v_gene: TRBV6-2/TRBV6-3
len: 11
CDR3aa: CASKGGFEAFF

d_gene: TRBD1
j_gene: TRBJ2-2
abundance: NA
v_gene: TRBV12-3/TRBV12-4
len: 15
CDR3aa: CASSTTGGRTGERFF

d_gene: NA
j_gene: TRBJ2-3
abundance: many
v_gene: TRBV10-3
len: 17
CDR3aa: CAISSGPGGSSTDTQYF

d_gene: NA
j_gene: TRBJ1-1
abundance: NA
v_gene: TRBV27
len: 12
CDR3aa: CASRATGGEAFF

d_gene: TRBD2
j_gene: TRBJ2-1
abundance: many
v_gene: TRBV7-2
len: 18
CDR3aa: CASSPKTSGSPSYNEQFF

d_gene: TRBD1
j_gene: TRBJ2-7
abundance: NA
v_gene: TRBV28
len: 14
CDR3aa: CASSWSGGAYEQYF

d_gene: NA
j_gene: TRBJ2-2
abundance: few
v_gene: TRBV9
len: 13
CDR3aa: CASSVAFTGELFF

d_gene: NA
j_gene: TRBJ2-7
abundance: many
v_gene: TRBV6-2/TRBV6-3
len: 13
CDR3aa: CASSFGASYEQYF

d_gene: NA
j_gene: TRBJ2-1
abundance: NA
v_gene: TRBV13
len: 13
CDR3aa: CANSISGPNEQFF

d_gene: NA
j_gene: TRBJ2-1
abundance: few
v_gene: TRBV27
len: 16
CDR3aa: CASRTLRGSSYNEQFF

d_gene: NA
j_gene: TRBJ2-3
abundance: many
v_gene: TRBV5-1
len: 15
CDR3aa: CASSPEGGHTDTQYF

d_gene: NA
j_gene: TRBJ2-5
abundance: many
v_gene: TRBV2
len: 15
CDR3aa: CASSVGGPTGETQYF

d_gene: NA
j_gene: TRBJ2-5
abundance: many
v_gene: TRBV6-5
len: 16
CDR3aa: CASSFSWSGEGETQYF

d_gene: NA
j_gene: TRBJ1-5
abundance: NA
v_gene: TRBV20-1
len: 15
CDR3aa: CSARGLGDGQQPQHF

d_gene: TRBD2
j_gene: TRBJ2-1
abundance: few
v_gene: TRBV7-8
len: 18
CDR3aa: CASSPRFRLAGGYNEQFF

d_gene: NA
j_gene: TRBJ1-6
abundance: NA
v_gene: TRBV20-1
len: 16
CDR3aa: CSARDLRDSYNSPLHF

d_gene: NA
j_gene: TRBJ2-4
abundance: NA
v_gene: TRBV7-2
len: 16
CDR3aa: CASSLRQGIAKNIQYF

d_gene: NA
j_gene: TRBJ2-1
abundance: many
v_gene: TRBV20-1
len: 16
CDR3aa: CSATGGLKAPRDEQFF

d_gene: NA
j_gene: TRBJ2-1
abundance: many
v_gene: TRBV6-5
len: 15
CDR3aa: CASSPSGLLNNEQFF

d_gene: TRBD1
j_gene: TRBJ1-4
abundance: few
v_gene: TRBV5-1
len: 15
CDR3aa: CASSLGTADGEKLFF

d_gene: NA
j_gene: TRBJ2-2
abundance: NA
v_gene: TRBV20-1
len: 14
CDR3aa: CSALTASLTGELFF

d_gene: TRBD1
j_gene: TRBJ2-1
abundance: few
v_gene: TRBV5-5
len: 15
CDR3aa: CASGPGQGTYNEQFF

d_gene: NA
j_gene: TRBJ2-2
abundance: NA
v_gene: TRBV11-2
len: 15
CDR3aa: CASSLQAGDTGELFF

d_gene: TRBD2
j_gene: NA
abundance: NA
v_gene: TRBV20-1
len: 17
CDR3aa: CSARDRASGGFCSEQYF